These T cell receptor beta chains were read from a single sample in a study of a mutant IDH1 vaccine in newly diagnosed glioma. Produced via immunoSEQ multiplex PCR; TCRdb's table is partial and in-frame only. The data contain 20,000 to 25,000 clones, roughly 85% of them singletons. These TCRs are of unknown antigen specificity. Sample: PBMCs, taken from a glioma patient whose treatment included an IDH1 peptide vaccine. The receptor source for this set is a man in his forties or fifties with glioma. Both conserved end residues are part of each CDR3. The order of the fields is J gene, V gene, D gene, clone size, CDR3 DNA, CDR3 protein. The D gene is left open where the match is weak. Clone sizes are given selectively: once, few, many, or a class where the clone is expanded.

j_gene: TRBJ1-1
v_gene: TRBV28
d_gene: TRBD1
abundance: .
CDR3nt: TGTGCCAGCAGTTCCAGGGGGCTCTTAACTGAAGCTTTCTTT
CDR3aa: CASSSRGLLTEAFF

j_gene: TRBJ2-2
v_gene: TRBV18
d_gene: TRBD2
abundance: .
CDR3nt: TGTGCCAGCTCACCCGGGGGGACCGGGGAGCTGTTTTTT
CDR3aa: CASSPGGTGELFF

j_gene: TRBJ2-3
v_gene: TRBV5-1
d_gene: .
abundance: .
CDR3nt: TGCGCCAGCAGCTTGGGCAGGGGTTTTACAGATACGCAGTATTTT
CDR3aa: CASSLGRGFTDTQYF

j_gene: TRBJ2-2
v_gene: TRBV13
d_gene: TRBD2
abundance: .
CDR3nt: TGTGCCAGCAGCCCCACTAGCGGGAGGAACACCGGGGAGCTGTTTTTT
CDR3aa: CASSPTSGRNTGELFF

j_gene: TRBJ1-2
v_gene: TRBV19
d_gene: TRBD1
abundance: .
CDR3nt: TGTGCCAGTAGTCTAACAGGGGGAGGCTACACCTTC
CDR3aa: CASSLTGGGYTF

j_gene: TRBJ2-1
v_gene: TRBV7-2
d_gene: TRBD2
abundance: .
CDR3nt: TGTGCCAGCAGCTTAGCTAGGCCTAGCGGGGGGAAACCGACTTGGGGTGAGCAGTTCTTC
CDR3aa: CASSLARPSGGKPTWGEQFF

j_gene: TRBJ2-1
v_gene: TRBV7-8
d_gene: .
abundance: .
CDR3nt: TGTGCCAGCAGCTCGATAGCGGATCTTTACAATGAGCAGTTCTTC
CDR3aa: CASSSIADLYNEQFF

j_gene: TRBJ2-1
v_gene: TRBV6-5
d_gene: .
abundance: .
CDR3nt: TGTGCCAGCAGTTATCGGGGCAATGAGCAGTTCTTC
CDR3aa: CASSYRGNEQFF

j_gene: TRBJ2-5
v_gene: TRBV5-6
d_gene: TRBD1
abundance: few
CDR3nt: TGTGCCAGCAGACGACAGGGGCAAGAGACCCAGTACTTC
CDR3aa: CASRRQGQETQYF

j_gene: TRBJ1-2
v_gene: TRBV5-1
d_gene: TRBD1
abundance: .
CDR3nt: TGCGCCAGCAGCTTGGACCCCGGGACAGGGAAAGGCTACACCTTC
CDR3aa: CASSLDPGTGKGYTF

j_gene: TRBJ1-1
v_gene: TRBV7-2
d_gene: .
abundance: .
CDR3nt: TGTGCCAGCAGCTTATCCGGTATGAACACTGAAGCTTTCTTT
CDR3aa: CASSLSGMNTEAFF

j_gene: TRBJ2-2
v_gene: TRBV25-1
d_gene: .
abundance: .
CDR3nt: TGTGCCAGCAGTGCCTTCAAGAACACCGGGGAGCTGTTTTTT
CDR3aa: CASSAFKNTGELFF

j_gene: TRBJ2-7
v_gene: TRBV2
d_gene: TRBD1
abundance: .
CDR3nt: TGTGCCAGCAGTGACCGGGACAGGGGCCGAGAGCAGTACTTC
CDR3aa: CASSDRDRGREQYF

j_gene: TRBJ2-5
v_gene: TRBV7-9
d_gene: .
abundance: .
CDR3nt: TGTGCCAGCAGCTTAGACGGCGGGGTTATTGGAGAGACCCAGTACTTC
CDR3aa: CASSLDGGVIGETQYF

j_gene: TRBJ2-1
v_gene: TRBV15
d_gene: .
abundance: .
CDR3nt: TGTGCCACCAGCAGGGAGGACGGGGGTACCAATGAGCAGTTCTTC
CDR3aa: CATSREDGGTNEQFF

j_gene: TRBJ2-4
v_gene: TRBV18
d_gene: .
abundance: .
CDR3nt: TGTGCCAGCTCATACACAGGGGCGGGAGCCGAAAACATTCAGTACTTC
CDR3aa: CASSYTGAGAENIQYF